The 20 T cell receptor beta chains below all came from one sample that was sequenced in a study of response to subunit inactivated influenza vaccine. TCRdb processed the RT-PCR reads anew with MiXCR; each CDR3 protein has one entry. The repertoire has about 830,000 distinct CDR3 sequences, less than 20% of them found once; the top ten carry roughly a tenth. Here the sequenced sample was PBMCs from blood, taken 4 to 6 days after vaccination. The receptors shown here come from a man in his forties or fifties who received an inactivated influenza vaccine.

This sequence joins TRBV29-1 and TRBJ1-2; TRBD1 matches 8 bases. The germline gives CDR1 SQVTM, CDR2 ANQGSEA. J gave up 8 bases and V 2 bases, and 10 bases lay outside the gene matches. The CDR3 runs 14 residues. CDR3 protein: CSVERDRSMRGYTF. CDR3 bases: TGCAGCGTTGAACGGGACAGGTCTATGAGAGGCTACACCTTC.

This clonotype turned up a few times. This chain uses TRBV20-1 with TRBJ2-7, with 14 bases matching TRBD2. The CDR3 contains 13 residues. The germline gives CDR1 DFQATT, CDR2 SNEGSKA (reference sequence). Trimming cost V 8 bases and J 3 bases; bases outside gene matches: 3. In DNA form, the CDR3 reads TGCAGTCCGGGACTAGCGGGGGTCTACGAGCAGTACTTC. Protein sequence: CSPGLAGVYEQYF.

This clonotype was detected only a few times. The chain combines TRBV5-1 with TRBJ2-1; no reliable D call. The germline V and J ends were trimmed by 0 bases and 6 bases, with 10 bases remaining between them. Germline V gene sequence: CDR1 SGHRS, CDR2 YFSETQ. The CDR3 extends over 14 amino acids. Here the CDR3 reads CASSLEPIANEQFF. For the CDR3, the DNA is TGCGCCAGCAGCTTGGAACCTATAGCCAATGAGCAGTTCTTC.

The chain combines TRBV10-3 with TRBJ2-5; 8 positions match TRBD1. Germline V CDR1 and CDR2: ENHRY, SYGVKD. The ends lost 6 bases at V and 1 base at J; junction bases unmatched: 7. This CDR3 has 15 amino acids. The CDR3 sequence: CAIREGQGLQETQYF. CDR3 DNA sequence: TGTGCCATCAGGGAAGGACAGGGTCTCCAAGAGACCCAGTACTTC.

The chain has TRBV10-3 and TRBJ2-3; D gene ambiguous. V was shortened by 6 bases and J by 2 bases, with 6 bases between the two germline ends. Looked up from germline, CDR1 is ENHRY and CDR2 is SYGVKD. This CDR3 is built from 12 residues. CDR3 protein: CAISQHTDTQYF. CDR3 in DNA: TGTGCCATCAGCCAACACACAGATACGCAGTATTTT.

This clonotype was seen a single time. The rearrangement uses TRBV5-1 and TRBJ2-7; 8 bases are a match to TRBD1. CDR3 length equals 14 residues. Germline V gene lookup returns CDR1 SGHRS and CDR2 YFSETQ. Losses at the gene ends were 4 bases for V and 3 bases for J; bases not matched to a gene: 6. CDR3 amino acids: CASSPDRGDYEQYF. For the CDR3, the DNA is TGCGCCAGCAGCCCCGACAGGGGCGACTACGAGCAGTACTTC.

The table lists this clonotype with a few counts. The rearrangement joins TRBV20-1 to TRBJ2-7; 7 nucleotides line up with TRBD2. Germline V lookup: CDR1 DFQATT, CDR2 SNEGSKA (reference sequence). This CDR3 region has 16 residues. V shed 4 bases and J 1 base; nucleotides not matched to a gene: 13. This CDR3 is CSATTKLAAVSYEQYF. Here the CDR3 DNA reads TGCAGTGCTACAACGAAGCTAGCGGCGGTATCCTACGAGCAGTACTTC.

As DNA, the CDR3 is TGTGCCAGCAGTTCTAGGGGGGATCAGCCCCAGCATTTT. Amino acids: CASSSRGDQPQHF. The chain couples TRBV12-3 or TRBV12-4 to TRBJ1-5, with D perhaps matching TRBD1 (6 bases). The CDR3 spans 13 residues. The ends were cut back, 4 bases at V and 5 bases at J, with 9 bases in the middle.

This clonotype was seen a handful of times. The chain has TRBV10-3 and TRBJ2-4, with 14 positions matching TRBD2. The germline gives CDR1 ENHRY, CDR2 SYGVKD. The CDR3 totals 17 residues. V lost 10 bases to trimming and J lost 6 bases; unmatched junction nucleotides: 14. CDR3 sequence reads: CATRLAGGPRGGNIQYF. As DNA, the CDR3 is TGTGCCACCCGACTAGCGGGAGGGCCGAGAGGGGGAAACATTCAGTACTTC.

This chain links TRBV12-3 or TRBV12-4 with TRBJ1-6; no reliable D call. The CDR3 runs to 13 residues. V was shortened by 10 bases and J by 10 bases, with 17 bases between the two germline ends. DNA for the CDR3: TGTGCCACCCCAGCAAGCCTGAGGTCACCCCTCCACTTT. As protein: CATPASLRSPLHF.

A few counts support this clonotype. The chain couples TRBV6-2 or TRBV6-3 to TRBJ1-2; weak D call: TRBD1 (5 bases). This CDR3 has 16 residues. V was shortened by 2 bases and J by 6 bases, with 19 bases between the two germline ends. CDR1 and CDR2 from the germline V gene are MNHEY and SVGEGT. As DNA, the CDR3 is TGTGCCAGCAGTTACCTGTCTCTCCGAGGAGGGGATGGCTACACCTTC. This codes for CASSYLSLRGGDGYTF.

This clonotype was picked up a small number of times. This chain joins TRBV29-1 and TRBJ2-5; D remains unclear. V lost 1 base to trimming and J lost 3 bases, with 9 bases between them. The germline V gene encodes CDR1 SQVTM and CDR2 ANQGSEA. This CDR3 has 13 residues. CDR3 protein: CSVEAVGKETQYF. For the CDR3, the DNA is TGCAGCGTTGAAGCCGTAGGGAAAGAGACCCAGTACTTC.

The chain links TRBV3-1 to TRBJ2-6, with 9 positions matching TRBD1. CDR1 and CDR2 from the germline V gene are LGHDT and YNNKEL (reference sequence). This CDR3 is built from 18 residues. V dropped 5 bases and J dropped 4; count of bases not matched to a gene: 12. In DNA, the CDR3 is TGTGCCAGCAGCTTTTCTGGACAGGGGACGGTCGGGGCCAACGTCCTGACTTTC. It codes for CASSFSGQGTVGANVLTF.

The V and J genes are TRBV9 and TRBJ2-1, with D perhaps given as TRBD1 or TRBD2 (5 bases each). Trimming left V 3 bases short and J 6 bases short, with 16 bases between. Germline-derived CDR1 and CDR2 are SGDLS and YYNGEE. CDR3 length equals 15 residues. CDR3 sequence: CASSGGSGALNEQFF. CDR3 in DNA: TGTGCCAGCAGCGGCGGCTCCGGGGCACTCAATGAGCAGTTCTTC.

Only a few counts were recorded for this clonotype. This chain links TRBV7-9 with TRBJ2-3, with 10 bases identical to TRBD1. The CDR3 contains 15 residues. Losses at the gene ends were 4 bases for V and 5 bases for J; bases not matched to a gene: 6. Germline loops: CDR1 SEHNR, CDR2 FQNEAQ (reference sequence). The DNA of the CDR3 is TGTGCCAGCAGCTCGGGACAGGGGAGTGAAGATACGCAGTATTTT. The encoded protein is CASSSGQGSEDTQYF. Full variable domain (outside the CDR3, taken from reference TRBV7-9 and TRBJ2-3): DTGVSQNPRHKITKRGQNVTFRCDPISEHNRLYWYRQTLGQGPEFLTYFQNEAQLEKSRLLSDRFSAERPKGSFSTLEIQRTEQGDSAMYLCASSSGQGSEDTQYFGPGTRLTVL.

This chain's CDR3 is CASSFGLAGPYNEQFF. CDR3 DNA sequence: TGTGCCAGCAGCTTTGGACTAGCGGGACCCTACAATGAGCAGTTCTTC. This chain connects TRBV14 to TRBJ2-1; 12 positions agree with TRBD2. In germline, CDR1 is SGHDN, CDR2 FVKESK. The junction had 4 bases not matched to a gene; V was cut back by 5 bases and J by 2 bases. The CDR3 is made up of 16 amino acids.

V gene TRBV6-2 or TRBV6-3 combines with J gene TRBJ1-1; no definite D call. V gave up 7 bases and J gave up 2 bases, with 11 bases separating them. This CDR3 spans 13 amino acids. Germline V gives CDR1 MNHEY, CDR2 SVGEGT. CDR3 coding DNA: TGTGCCAGCAAGTCTTGGGCTAACACTGAAGCTTTCTTT. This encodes CASKSWANTEAFF.

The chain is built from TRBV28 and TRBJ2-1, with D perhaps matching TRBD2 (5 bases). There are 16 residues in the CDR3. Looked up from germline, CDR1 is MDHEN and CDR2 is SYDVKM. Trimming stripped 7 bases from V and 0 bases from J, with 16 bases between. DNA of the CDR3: TGTGCCAGCACCTCCCCTGAGGGAAGCTCCTACAATGAGCAGTTCTTC. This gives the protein CASTSPEGSSYNEQFF.

In DNA, the CDR3 is TGCAGTGCTAGAGGCCCCGACAGGGGCCCTGAAGCTTTCTTT. This sequence encodes CSARGPDRGPEAFF. The gene calls are TRBV20-1 and TRBJ1-1; 8 bases align to TRBD1. After removal of 1 base from V and 6 bases from J, the junction contained 7 bases not matched to a gene. Per germline, CDR1 DFQATT and CDR2 SNEGSKA (reference sequence). This CDR3 region has 14 residues.

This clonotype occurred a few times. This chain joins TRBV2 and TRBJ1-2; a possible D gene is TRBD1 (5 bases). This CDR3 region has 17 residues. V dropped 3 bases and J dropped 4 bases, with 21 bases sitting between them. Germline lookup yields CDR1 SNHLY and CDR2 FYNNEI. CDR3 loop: CASSDRQGEVVGYGYTF. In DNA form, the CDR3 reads TGTGCCAGCAGTGATCGGCAGGGTGAAGTTGTGGGCTATGGCTACACCTTC. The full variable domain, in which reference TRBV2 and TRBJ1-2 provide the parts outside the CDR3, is EPEVTQTPSHQVTQMGQEVILRCVPISNHLYFYWYRQILGQKVEFLVSFYNNEISEKSEIFDDQFSVERPDGSNFTLKIRSTKLEDSAMYFCASSDRQGEVVGYGYTFGSGTRLTVV.